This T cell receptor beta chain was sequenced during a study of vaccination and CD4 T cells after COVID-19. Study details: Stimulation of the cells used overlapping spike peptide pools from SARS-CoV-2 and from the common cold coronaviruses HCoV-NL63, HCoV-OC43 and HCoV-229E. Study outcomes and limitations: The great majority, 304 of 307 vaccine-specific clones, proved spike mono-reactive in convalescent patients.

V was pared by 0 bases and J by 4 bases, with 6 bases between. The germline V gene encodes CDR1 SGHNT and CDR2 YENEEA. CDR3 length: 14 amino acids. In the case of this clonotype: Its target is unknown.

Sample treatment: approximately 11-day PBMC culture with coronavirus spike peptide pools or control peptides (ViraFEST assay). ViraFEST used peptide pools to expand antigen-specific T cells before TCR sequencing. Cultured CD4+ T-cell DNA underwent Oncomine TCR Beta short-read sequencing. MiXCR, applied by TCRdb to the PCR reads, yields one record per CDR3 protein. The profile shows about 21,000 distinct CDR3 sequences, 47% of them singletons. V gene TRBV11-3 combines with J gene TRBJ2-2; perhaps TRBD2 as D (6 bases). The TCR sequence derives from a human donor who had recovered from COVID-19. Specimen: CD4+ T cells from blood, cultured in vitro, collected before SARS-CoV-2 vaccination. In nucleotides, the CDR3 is TGTGCCAGCAGCTTAGAGGGGGGCACCGGGGAGCTGTTTTTT. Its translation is CASSLEGGTGELFF.